A single sample gave rise to the 4 T cell receptor beta chains below, sequenced in a study of beta chain features in type 1 diabetes. Points from the study as a whole: For Type 1 diabetes patients, all four CD4+ subsets carried TCRB CDR3s that were moderately but significantly shorter.

What these receptors recognize is not known. TCRB transcripts that were expressed got sequenced, as all of the isolated RNA had been reverse transcribed. The repertoire was sequenced with immunoSEQ multiplex PCR; TCRdb's copy has only in-frame clones and lacks some. The table has 630,000 or so clones, roughly 13% seen once. What was sequenced was naive CD4+ T cells from blood. Every receptor here comes from a man between 18 and 29 years old with type 1 diabetes.

In its sample, this clone was seen a few times. This rearrangement joins TRBV28 to TRBJ2-1; D remains ambiguous. Trimming stripped 1 base from V and 10 bases from J, with 5 bases between. Germline V gene sequence: CDR1 MDHEN, CDR2 SYDVKM. This CDR3 has 11 residues. The CDR3 sequence: CASSLFREQFF. CDR3 DNA: TGTGCCAGCAGTTTATTTAGGGAGCAGTTCTTC.

The chain has TRBV5-1 and TRBJ2-1; 7 bases agree with TRBD2. From germline, CDR1 is SGHRS and CDR2 YFSETQ. V was clipped by 0 bases and J by 3 bases; unmatched bases: 6. CDR3 length: 16 amino acids. For the CDR3, the DNA is TGCGCCAGCAGCTTGGATGGCGGGAGAGGCTACAATGAGCAGTTCTTC. Protein sequence: CASSLDGGRGYNEQFF.

This chain uses TRBV6-5 with TRBJ1-2, with D possibly being TRBD1 (5 bases). Between the trimmed V and J ends, which lost 5 bases and 5 bases, there was a span of 15 bases. The CDR3 length is 14 residues. Germline V gene lookup returns CDR1 MNHEY and CDR2 SVGAGI. Here the CDR3 reads CASSLDGTAYGYTF. In nucleotides, the CDR3 is TGTGCCAGCAGTCTGGACGGGACCGCGTATGGCTACACCTTC.

The V and J genes are TRBV6-6 and TRBJ1-2; D is unresolved. V was cut by 2 bases and J by 7 bases, with 8 bases left in between. Germline CDR1 reads MNHNY; CDR2 reads SVGAGI (reference sequence). CDR3 length: 12 residues. The CDR3 spells CASSYREGGYTF. In DNA form, the CDR3 reads TGTGCCAGCAGTTACAGGGAGGGTGGCTACACCTTC.